Listed below are T cell receptor beta chains from one sample, sequenced in a study of vaccination and CD4 T cells after COVID-19. Using its own MiXCR run on the PCR reads, TCRdb lists one record per CDR3 protein. The sample carries under 15,000 distinct CDR3 sequences, roughly 67% recorded once. No antigen is known for these receptors. Sequences were obtained from CD4+ T cells from blood, cultured in vitro. The receptors stem from a human donor who had recovered from COVID-19. CDR3s include the opening cysteine and the closing phenylalanine or tryptophan. A D gene is named only where the DNA matches it firmly. Not every row has a clone size; where given, it reads once, few, many or a size class.

abundance	v_gene	d_gene	j_gene	CDR3nt	CDR3aa
.	TRBV12-3/TRBV12-4	.	TRBJ1-2	TGTGCCAGCAGCCCCGCCGGGGGCTATGGCTACACCTTC	CASSPAGGYGYTF
.	TRBV11-3	.	TRBJ1-2	TGTGCCAGCAGCTTAGATCAAGCTGGCTACACCTTC	CASSLDQAGYTF
.	TRBV6-1	.	TRBJ1-1	TGTGCCAGCACCAACGGGCAGGGGAGATTCTTT	CASTNGQGRFF
.	TRBV7-2	.	TRBJ1-5	TGTGCCAGCAGCCCTTGGGGAGATCAGCCCCAGCATTTT	CASSPWGDQPQHF
.	TRBV12-3/TRBV12-4	.	TRBJ2-4	TGTGCCAGCAGTCCTGACGGAAACATTCAGTACTTC	CASSPDGNIQYF
few	TRBV6-2/TRBV6-3	.	TRBJ1-5	TGTGCCAGCAGACACGGAGGGAATCAGCCCCAGCATTTT	CASRHGGNQPQHF
.	TRBV23-1	.	TRBJ2-5	TGCGCCAGCAGTCGATGGGACACAAGGAGGGACCAAGAGACCCAGTACTTC	CASSRWDTRRDQETQYF
.	TRBV5-1	TRBD1	TRBJ2-7	TGCGCCAGCAGCCTCGGACAGGGGGCAACCTACGAGCAGTACTTC	CASSLGQGATYEQYF
.	TRBV11-3	.	TRBJ1-2	TGTGCCAGCAGCTTGGTACAGGGCGTTGGCTACACCTTC	CASSLVQGVGYTF
.	TRBV29-1	.	TRBJ2-3	TGCAGCGTTTCCGGACGGACCTACCTCACAGATACGCAGTATTTT	CSVSGRTYLTDTQYF
few	TRBV15	TRBD1	TRBJ2-1	TGTGCCACCAGCGACCGGGACAGGGGTTTTAATGAGCAGTTCTTC	CATSDRDRGFNEQFF
.	TRBV6-1	TRBD1	TRBJ1-2	TGTGCCAGCAAGACCGGACAGGGAGGAATAGGGGGCTACACCTTC	CASKTGQGGIGGYTF
.	TRBV20-1	.	TRBJ2-7	TGCAGTGCTAGTTCTCCGTCGGGGAAGCGATACGAGCAGTACTTC	CSASSPSGKRYEQYF
.	TRBV15	TRBD1	TRBJ2-7	TGTGCCACCAGCAGGGGGGACAGGGGAAACTCCTACGAGCAGTACTTC	CATSRGDRGNSYEQYF
.	TRBV6-1	.	TRBJ1-2	TGTGCCAGCAGCCAACAGACTAACTATGGCTACACCTTC	CASSQQTNYGYTF
.	TRBV24-1	.	TRBJ2-1	TGTGCCACCAGTGATCCCCTTAGCTCCTACAATGAGCAGTTCTTC	CATSDPLSSYNEQFF
few	TRBV20-1	.	TRBJ1-1	TGCAGTGCTAGAGTTGAGGGCCGAGTGGGATCTGAAGCTTTCTTT	CSARVEGRVGSEAFF
.	TRBV11-3	.	TRBJ1-1	TGTGCCAGCAGCCTCATTCGGACAGCCTCTGAAGCTTTCTTT	CASSLIRTASEAFF
few	TRBV20-1	.	TRBJ2-7	TGCAGTGCTAGTCAGAGACTGGGGGAGCAGTACTTC	CSASQRLGEQYF
once	TRBV7-6	.	TRBJ2-4	TGTGCCAGCAGCTTAAGGAGGGGAAACATTCAGTACTTC	CASSLRRGNIQYF
.	TRBV6-2/TRBV6-3	.	TRBJ2-5	TGTGCCAGCAGTTACCCCCCACAGTACTTC	CASSYPPQYF
.	TRBV2	.	TRBJ1-3	TGTGCCAGCAGTGCTGCAGGCTCTGGAAACACCATATATTTT	CASSAAGSGNTIYF
.	TRBV28	.	TRBJ2-6	TGTGCCAGCAGACAGTCTGGGGCCAACGTCCTGACTTTC	CASRQSGANVLTF
few	TRBV20-1	.	TRBJ1-5	TGCAGTGTCGTCGGGGGAATCAATCAGCCCCAGCATTTT	CSVVGGINQPQHF
.	TRBV5-1	.	TRBJ2-7	TGCGCCAGCAGCTTGGGGCAACAGTCCTACGAGCAGTACTTC	CASSLGQQSYEQYF
.	TRBV20-1	.	TRBJ2-7	TGCAGTGCTAAGCACAGAACCTACGAGCAGTACTTC	CSAKHRTYEQYF
.	TRBV2	.	TRBJ2-5	TGTGCCAGCAACCTCGGGGACGGGAAGACCCAGTACTTC	CASNLGDGKTQYF
few	TRBV20-1	TRBD2	TRBJ2-7	TGCAGTGCTCCGGGGGGACTAGCGGGAACCGAGCAGTACTTC	CSAPGGLAGTEQYF